This T cell receptor (beta chain) appears in the sequencing data of a study of blood T cell repertoires in COVID-19. The assay was immunoSEQ multiplex PCR, and TCRdb's table has in-frame clones only and misses some. This table holds 200,000 to 300,000 clones, 70% to 90% found once. Germline values: CDR1 SGHRS, CDR2 YFSETQ. This CDR3 is built from 16 residues. With 1 base clipped from V and 5 bases from J, the junction kept 3 bases outside the gene matches. Sequenced input: peripheral blood. The chain employs TRBV5-1 and TRBJ1-6; TRBD1 matches at 10 bases. The clonotype comes from a human donor in a cohort sampled during active COVID-19. The DNA for the CDR3 is TGCGCCAGCAGCTTGAGACAGGGGGCAGATAATTCACCCCTCCACTTT. It yields the protein CASSLRQGADNSPLHF.